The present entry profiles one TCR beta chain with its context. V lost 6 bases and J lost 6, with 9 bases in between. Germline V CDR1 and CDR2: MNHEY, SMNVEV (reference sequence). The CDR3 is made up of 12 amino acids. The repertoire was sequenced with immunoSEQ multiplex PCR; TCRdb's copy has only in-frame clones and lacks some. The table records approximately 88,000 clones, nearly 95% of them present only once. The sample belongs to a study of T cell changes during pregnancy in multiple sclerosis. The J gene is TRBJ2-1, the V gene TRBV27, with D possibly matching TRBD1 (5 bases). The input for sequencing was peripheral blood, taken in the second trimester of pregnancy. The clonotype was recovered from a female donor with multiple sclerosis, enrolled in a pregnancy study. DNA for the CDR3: TGTGCCAGCAGCCCAGGGTTCAATGAGCAGTTCTTC. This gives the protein CASSPGFNEQFF.